A single sample gave rise to the 10 T cell receptor beta chains below, sequenced in a study of cytotoxic CD8 clonotypes in ibrutinib-treated CLL. Here immunoSEQ multiplex PCR was the method, and the copy in TCRdb shows in-frame clones only, minus some. The table shows about 140,000 clones, with 80% occurring only once. The specimen was PBMCs, collected after 36 months of ibrutinib treatment. The receptors derive from a human donor with chronic lymphocytic leukemia.

This clone appeared a few times. The CDR3 is CASRLARYNSPLHF. CDR3 nucleotides: TGTGCAAGTCGCTTAGCGCGTTATAATTCACCCCTCCACTTT. The rearrangement uses TRBV12-2 and TRBJ1-6. TRBV12-2 is a recognized pseudogene. The CDR3 runs to 14 residues.

The chain employs TRBV19 and TRBJ2-1; D uncertain. V lost 1 base, J lost 4 bases, and 14 bases lay in between. The CDR3 covers 16 residues. Germline V gives CDR1 LNHDA, CDR2 SQIVND (reference sequence). The CDR3 loop reads CASSIGGELGYNEQFF. The CDR3 DNA reads TGTGCCAGTAGTATAGGAGGAGAACTGGGGTACAATGAGCAGTTCTTC. Supplemented by reference TRBV19 and TRBJ2-1, the full variable domain reads DGGITQSPKYLFRKEGQNVTLSCEQNLNHDAMYWYRQDPGQGLRLIYYSQIVNDFQKGDIAEGYSVSREKKESFPLTVTSAQKNPTAFYLCASSIGGELGYNEQFFGPGTRLTVL.

This clone was picked up a small number of times. This chain connects TRBV11-2 to TRBJ1-2; TRBD1 matches at 8 bases. Germline V CDR1 and CDR2: SGHAT, FQNNGV. The CDR3 covers 15 residues. With V trimmed by 5 bases and J by 3 bases, 8 bases remained unmatched. CDR3 coding DNA: TGTGCCAGCAGCCTGGGACAGGCGGAATACTATGGCTACACCTTC. Protein sequence: CASSLGQAEYYGYTF.

The genes are TRBV10-2 and TRBJ1-1; a weak D match, TRBD1 (6 bases). CDR3 size: 16 residues. Germline CDR1 reads WSHSY; CDR2 reads SAAADI. V lost 1 base to trimming and J lost 0 bases, with 12 bases between them. The CDR3 loop is CASSEWRTVLNTEAFF. CDR3 DNA: TGCGCCAGCAGTGAGTGGCGGACAGTCCTGAACACTGAAGCTTTCTTT.

In its sample, this clone was seen once. The chain links TRBV2 to TRBJ2-1; TRBD2 matches 11 bases. The CDR3 is made up of 13 amino acids. With V trimmed by 8 bases and J by 9 bases, 6 bases remained unmatched. Germline values: CDR1 SNHLY, CDR2 FYNNEI. The CDR3: CASERLAGREQFF. In DNA form, the CDR3 reads TGTGCCAGCGAAAGACTAGCGGGACGTGAGCAGTTCTTC.

The genes are TRBV10-1 and TRBJ2-7; 8 nucleotides match TRBD2. CDR1 is WNHNN, CDR2 SYGVQD, per germline (reference sequence). The CDR3 spans 16 residues. V gave up 3 bases and J gave up 2 bases; unmatched junction bases: 9. For the CDR3, the DNA is TGCGCCAGCAGTGACTATACTAGCGGAGAAACCTACGAGCAGTACTTC. Translating it yields CASSDYTSGETYEQYF.

The rearrangement uses TRBV7-9 and TRBJ2-7; the D is unclear. This CDR3 is built from 11 residues. CDR1 and CDR2 (germline): SEHNR, FQNEAQ (reference sequence). The V end lost 8 bases, the J end lost 0 bases, and 5 bases lay between the germline ends. DNA for the CDR3: TGTGCCAGCGGGTACTCCTACGAGCAGTACTTC. This translates into CASGYSYEQYF.

The chain joins TRBV5-6 to TRBJ2-7, with D possibly TRBD2 on 5 matching bases. The CDR3 is 13 amino acids. The germline V gene encodes CDR1 SGHDT and CDR2 YYEEEE. V dropped 4 bases and J dropped 3 bases, with 11 bases sitting between them. The CDR3: CASSIGRDYEQYF. Here the CDR3 DNA reads TGTGCCAGCAGCATAGGACGGGACTACGAGCAGTACTTC.

The chain combines TRBV7-3 with TRBJ2-7; D remains ambiguous. The CDR3 length is 14 residues. With 2 bases removed from V and 5 bases from J, the gap between germline ends came to 13 bases. The germline gives CDR1 SGHTA, CDR2 FQGTGA. DNA of the CDR3: TGTGCCAGCAGCTTAGTCGGTGGAAGGGACGAGCAGTACTTC. Translated: CASSLVGGRDEQYF.

V is TRBV15 and J is TRBJ1-4; no clear D. There are 17 residues in the CDR3. V gave up 0 bases and J gave up 0 bases, with 11 bases separating them. Germline V lookup: CDR1 LNHNV, CDR2 YYDKDF (reference sequence). CDR3 DNA sequence: TGTGCCACCAGCAGAGACCCCGACACCGCAACTAATGAAAAACTGTTTTTT. Amino acids: CATSRDPDTATNEKLFF.